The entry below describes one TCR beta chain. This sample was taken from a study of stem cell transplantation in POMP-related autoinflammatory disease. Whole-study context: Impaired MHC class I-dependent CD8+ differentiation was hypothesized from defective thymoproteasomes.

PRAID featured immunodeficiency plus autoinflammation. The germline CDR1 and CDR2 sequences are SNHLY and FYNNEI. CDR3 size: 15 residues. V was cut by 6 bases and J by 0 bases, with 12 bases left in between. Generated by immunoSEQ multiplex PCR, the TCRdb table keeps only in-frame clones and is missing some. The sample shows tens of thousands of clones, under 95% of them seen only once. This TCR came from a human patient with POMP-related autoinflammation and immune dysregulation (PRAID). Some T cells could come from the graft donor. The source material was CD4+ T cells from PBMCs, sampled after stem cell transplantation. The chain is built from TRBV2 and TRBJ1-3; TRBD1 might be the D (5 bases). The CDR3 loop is CASRGVRGSGNTIYF. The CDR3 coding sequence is TGTGCCAGCAGGGGGGTAAGGGGCTCTGGAAACACCATATATTTT. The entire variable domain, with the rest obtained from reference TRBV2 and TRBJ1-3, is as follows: EPEVTQTPSHQVTQMGQEVILRCVPISNHLYFYWYRQILGQKVEFLVSFYNNEISEKSEIFDDQFSVERPDGSNFTLKIRSTKLEDSAMYFCASRGVRGSGNTIYFGEGSWLTVV.